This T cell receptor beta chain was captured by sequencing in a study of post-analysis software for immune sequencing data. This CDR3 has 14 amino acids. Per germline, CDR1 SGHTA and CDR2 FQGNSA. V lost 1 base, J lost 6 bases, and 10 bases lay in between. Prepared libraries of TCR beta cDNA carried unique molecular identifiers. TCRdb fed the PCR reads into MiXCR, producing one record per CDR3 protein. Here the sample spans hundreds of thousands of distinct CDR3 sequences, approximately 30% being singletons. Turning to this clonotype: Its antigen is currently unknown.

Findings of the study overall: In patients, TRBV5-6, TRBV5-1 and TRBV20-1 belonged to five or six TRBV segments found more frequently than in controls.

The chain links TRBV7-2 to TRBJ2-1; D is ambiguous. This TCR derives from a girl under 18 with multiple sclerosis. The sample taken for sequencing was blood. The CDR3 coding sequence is TGTGCCAGCAGCTTAGTTCCGTACCCCAATGAGCAGTTCTTC. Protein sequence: CASSLVPYPNEQFF. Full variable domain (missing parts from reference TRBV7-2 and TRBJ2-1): GAGVSQSPSNKVTEKGKDVELRCDPISGHTALYWYRQSLGQGLEFLIYFQGNSAPDKSGLPSDRFSAERTGGSVSTLTIQRTQQEDSAVYLCASSLVPYPNEQFFGPGTRLTVL.